A selection of T cell receptor beta chains follows, all from one sample in a study of shared clonotypes between healthy human individuals. Assay: immunoSEQ multiplex PCR; the TCRdb copy retains only in-frame clones and omits some. The sample consists of millions of clones, roughly 95% of them appearing once. The specimen was naive CD4+ T cells sorted from blood. These receptors all come from a man younger than 35 in good health. Both conserved end residues are part of each CDR3. The D gene is left open where the match is weak. Some rows have no size entry. The others give once, few or many, or a class for an expanded clone.

j_gene | abundance | d_gene | v_gene | CDR3aa | CDR3nt
TRBJ1-3 | once | NA | TRBV7-2 | CATRDSSGNTIYF | TGTGCCACCAGAGACAGCTCTGGAAACACCATATATTTT
TRBJ1-1 | NA | TRBD1 | TRBV18 | CASSPGTANTEAFF | TGTGCCAGCTCACCTGGGACAGCCAACACTGAAGCTTTCTTT
TRBJ1-4 | NA | NA | TRBV4-1 | CASSQERGSGEKLFF | TGCGCCAGCAGCCAAGAACGAGGGTCGGGTGAAAAACTGTTTTTT
TRBJ1-3 | NA | NA | TRBV18 | CASSLQGNSGNTIYF | TGTGCCAGCTCCCTCCAGGGGAACTCTGGAAACACCATATATTTT
TRBJ1-4 | NA | NA | TRBV6-4 | CASSEGAANEKLFF | TGTGCCAGCAGTGAAGGGGCAGCTAATGAAAAACTGTTTTTT
TRBJ1-2 | NA | NA | TRBV6-5 | CASSYSSIDGRNGYTF | TGTGCCAGCAGTTACTCGAGTATAGACGGGAGGAATGGCTACACCTTC
TRBJ1-5 | once | NA | TRBV27 | CASSLSMKQPQHF | TGTGCCAGCAGTTTATCGATGAAGCAGCCCCAGCATTTT
TRBJ1-2 | NA | NA | TRBV9 | CASSVATGGHGYTF | TGTGCCAGCAGCGTAGCGACCGGGGGGCATGGCTACACCTTC
TRBJ2-7 | NA | NA | TRBV7-2 | CASSSRDGVYEQYF | TGTGCCAGCAGCTCTCGGGACGGAGTTTACGAGCAGTACTTC
TRBJ1-1 | NA | NA | TRBV19 | CASRLQGRAFF | TGTGCCAGTAGGCTACAGGGCAGGGCTTTCTTT
TRBJ2-3 | NA | TRBD1 | TRBV5-4 | CASSLDRGITDTQYF | TGTGCCAGCAGCTTAGACAGGGGAATCACAGATACGCAGTATTTT